These T cell receptor beta chains were read from a single sample in a study of tumor and adjacent non-tumor tissue in lung cancer. MiXCR, applied by TCRdb to the multiplex PCR reads, yields one record per CDR3 protein. The top ten hold around 20% of the sample, which has about 93,000 distinct CDR3 sequences, 67% seen once. Sequenced sample: lung tumor tissue. The receptors originated from a man in his 60s with non-small cell lung cancer. Each CDR3 is given with its conserved first and last residue. A D gene is named only where the DNA matches it firmly. Size is omitted from some rows. Given values are once, few, many or a class for expanded clones.

d_gene	j_gene	abundance	len	v_gene	CDR3nt	CDR3aa
.	TRBJ1-5	.	17	TRBV6-1	TGTGCGAGCAGTGACGTACACGGGGGTGGGGGCAATGAGCCCCAGCATTTT	CASSDVHGGGGNEPQHF
TRBD1	TRBJ2-5	.	20	TRBV6-5	TGTGCCGGCTGTTACTCGACACCCGTGGGACAGATCTCTGACCAAGAGACCCAGTACTTC	CAGCYSTPVGQISDQETQYF
TRBD2	TRBJ2-3	.	14	TRBV20-1	TGCAGTGCTGGCGGGGGGGCCCATACAGATACGCAGTATTTT	CSAGGGAHTDTQYF
.	TRBJ1-2	.	13	TRBV11-2	TGTGCCGGTAGCTTATTGAGAAAAACTGGCTACACCTTC	CAGSLLRKTGYTF
TRBD1	TRBJ1-5	.	14	TRBV6-2/TRBV6-3	TGTGCCAGCAGTTCACCGGGACAGGTGGTCCTTTCGCATTTT	CASSSPGQVVLSHF
.	TRBJ2-4	.	17	TRBV6-2/TRBV6-3	TGTGTCAGCAGTTACTCCCGGGACTCACAAGCCAAAAACACTCAGTACTTC	CVSSYSRDSQAKNTQYF
TRBD2	TRBJ2-1	.	19	TRBV6-1	TGTGCCGGCAGTGAAGACACGCAGTTACAGCGGGAGGCCCACAATGAGCAGTTCTTC	CAGSEDTQLQREAHNEQFF
.	TRBJ1-6	many	14	TRBV5-4	TGTGCCAGCAGGGAGGGTGTTTATAATTCACCCCTCCACTTT	CASREGVYNSPLHF
TRBD1	TRBJ2-1	.	13	TRBV10-3	TGTGCCGTCAGGCCGACAGGGAACGATGAGCAGTTCTTC	CAVRPTGNDEQFF
TRBD2	TRBJ2-7	many	14	TRBV6-2/TRBV6-3	TGTGCCAGCAGTTACCCCGTAGCGGGAGCCGAGCAGTACTTC	CASSYPVAGAEQYF
.	TRBJ2-2	.	16	TRBV12-3/TRBV12-4	TGTGCCAGCAGCTTCCCCCCCTTATCGGACACCGGGGAGCTGTTTTTT	CASSFPPLSDTGELFF
.	TRBJ2-7	many	13	TRBV12-3/TRBV12-4	TGTGCCAGCAGCTTCAGCCCGGGCGGCGAGCAGTACTTC	CASSFSPGGEQYF
TRBD2	TRBJ2-1	few	16	TRBV28	TGTGCCAGCCAATCCCCCGGGACTAGCGCACACAATGAGCAGTTCTTC	CASQSPGTSAHNEQFF
TRBD2	TRBJ2-3	many	13	TRBV2	TGTGCCAGCAGGGAACTCGTAGCGGGTACGCAGTATTTT	CASRELVAGTQYF
TRBD1	TRBJ1-5	.	15	TRBV5-6	TGTGCCAGCAGCTTGGGGACAGGGTCAAGTCAGCCCCTGCATTTT	CASSLGTGSSQPLHF
TRBD1	TRBJ1-1	.	13	TRBV11-3	TGTACCAGCAACTCACAGGGGGGCACTGAAGCTCTCTTT	CTSNSQGGTEALF
.	TRBJ2-7	.	17	TRBV6-5	TGTGCCAGCAGTTACTCGAGCTGTTTGGGGGGAACCTACGAGCAGTACTTC	CASSYSSCLGGTYEQYF
.	TRBJ1-6	many	13	TRBV2	TGTGCCAGCACTGGGACACCAAATTCACCCCTCCACTTT	CASTGTPNSPLHF
.	TRBJ1-1	.	16	TRBV20-1	TGCAGTGCTAGAGGGCAGGTGACCTTATCAAACACTGAAGCTTTCTTT	CSARGQVTLSNTEAFF
TRBD1	TRBJ2-7	many	14	TRBV29-1	TGCAGCGCTGTAGGGACAGGCGAACCCTACGAGCAGTACTTC	CSAVGTGEPYEQYF
TRBD2	TRBJ2-3	many	14	TRBV20-1	TGCAGTGCTCAACTAGCGGGAGGGACAGATACGCAGTATTTT	CSAQLAGGTDTQYF
.	TRBJ2-7	.	14	TRBV28	TGTGCCAGCAGTCTCGCGGGGTGCTCCTACGAGCAGTACTTC	CASSLAGCSYEQYF
.	TRBJ1-1	few	13	TRBV11-1	TGTGCCAGCAGCTCGCCTTGGGGCACTGAAGCTTTCTTT	CASSSPWGTEAFF
TRBD2	TRBJ2-1	.	15	TRBV11-2	TGCACCAGCAACTTAGAACTAGCGGGAGGAAATGAGCAGTTCTTC	CTSNLELAGGNEQFF
TRBD1	TRBJ2-1	many	12	TRBV29-1	TGCAGCGTTGATACAGGGGGCAATGAGCAGTTCTTC	CSVDTGGNEQFF